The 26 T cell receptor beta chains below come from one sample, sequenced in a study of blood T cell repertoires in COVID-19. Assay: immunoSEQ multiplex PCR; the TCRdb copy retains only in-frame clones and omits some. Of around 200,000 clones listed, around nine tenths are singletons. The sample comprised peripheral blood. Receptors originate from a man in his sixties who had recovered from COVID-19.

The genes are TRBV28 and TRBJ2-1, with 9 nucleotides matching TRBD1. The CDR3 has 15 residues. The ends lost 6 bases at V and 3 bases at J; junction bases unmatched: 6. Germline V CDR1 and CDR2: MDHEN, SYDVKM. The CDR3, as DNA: TGTGCCAGCAGCTCCTCGGGACAGGGCTACAATGAGCAGTTCTTC. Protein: CASSSSGQGYNEQFF.

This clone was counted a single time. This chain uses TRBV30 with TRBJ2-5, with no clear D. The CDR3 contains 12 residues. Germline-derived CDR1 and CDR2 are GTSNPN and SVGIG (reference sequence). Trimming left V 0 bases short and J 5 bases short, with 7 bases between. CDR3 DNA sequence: TGTGCCTGGAGTGTGGTACGGGAGACCCAGTACTTC. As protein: CAWSVVRETQYF.

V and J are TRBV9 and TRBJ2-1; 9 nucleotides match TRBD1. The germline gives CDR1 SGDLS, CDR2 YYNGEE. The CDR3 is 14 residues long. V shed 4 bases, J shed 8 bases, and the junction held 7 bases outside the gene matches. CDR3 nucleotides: TGTGCCAGCAGCCGCGGACAGGGGTCCTATGAGCAGTTCTTC. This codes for CASSRGQGSYEQFF.

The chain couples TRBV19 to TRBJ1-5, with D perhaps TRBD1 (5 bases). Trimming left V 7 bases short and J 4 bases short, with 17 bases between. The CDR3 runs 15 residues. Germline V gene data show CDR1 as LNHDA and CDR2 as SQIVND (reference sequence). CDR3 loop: CASNLGQGPNQPQHF. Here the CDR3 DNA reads TGTGCCAGTAATTTAGGGCAGGGCCCGAATCAGCCCCAGCATTTT.

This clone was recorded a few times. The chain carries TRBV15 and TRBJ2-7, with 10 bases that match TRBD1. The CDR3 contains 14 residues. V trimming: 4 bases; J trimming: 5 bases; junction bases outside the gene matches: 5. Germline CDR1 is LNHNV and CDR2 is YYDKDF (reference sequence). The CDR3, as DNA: TGTGCCACCAGCAAAGGACAGGGGGGAAACGAGCAGTACTTC. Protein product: CATSKGQGGNEQYF.

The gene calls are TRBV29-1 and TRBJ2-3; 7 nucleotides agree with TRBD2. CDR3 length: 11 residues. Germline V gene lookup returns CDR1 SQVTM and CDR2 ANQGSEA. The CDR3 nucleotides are TGCGGGGGGGGTGAAGCAGATACGCAGTATTTT. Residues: CGGGEADTQYF.

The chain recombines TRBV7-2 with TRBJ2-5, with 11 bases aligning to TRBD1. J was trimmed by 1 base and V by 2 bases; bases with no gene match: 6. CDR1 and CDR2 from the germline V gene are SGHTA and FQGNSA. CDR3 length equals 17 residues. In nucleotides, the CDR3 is TGTGCCAGCAGCTTACTCGGGACAGGGGGTCCCCAAGAGACCCAGTACTTC. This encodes CASSLLGTGGPQETQYF.

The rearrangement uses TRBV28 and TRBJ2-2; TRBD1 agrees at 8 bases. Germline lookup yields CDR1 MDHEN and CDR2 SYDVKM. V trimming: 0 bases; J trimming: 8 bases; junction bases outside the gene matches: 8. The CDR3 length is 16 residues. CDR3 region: CASSLWQGARSGELFF. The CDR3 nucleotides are TGTGCCAGCAGTTTATGGCAGGGGGCGCGGTCTGGGGAGCTGTTTTTT.

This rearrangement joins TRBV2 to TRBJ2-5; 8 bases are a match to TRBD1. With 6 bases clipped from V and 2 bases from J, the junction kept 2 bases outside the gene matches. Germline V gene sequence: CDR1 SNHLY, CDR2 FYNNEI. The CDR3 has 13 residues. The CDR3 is CASSYRGQETQYF. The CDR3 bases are TGTGCCAGCAGCTACAGGGGGCAAGAGACCCAGTACTTC.

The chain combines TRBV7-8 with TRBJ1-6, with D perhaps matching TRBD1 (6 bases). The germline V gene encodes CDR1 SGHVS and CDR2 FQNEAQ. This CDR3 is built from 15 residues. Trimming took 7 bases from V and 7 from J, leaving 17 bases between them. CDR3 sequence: CASIRSRGGNSPLHF. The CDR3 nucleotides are TGTGCCAGCATCCGCTCCAGGGGTGGGAATTCACCCCTCCACTTT.

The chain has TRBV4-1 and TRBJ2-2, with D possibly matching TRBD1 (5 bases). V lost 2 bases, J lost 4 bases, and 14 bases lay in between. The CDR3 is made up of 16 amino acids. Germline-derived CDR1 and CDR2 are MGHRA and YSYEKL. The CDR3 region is CASSQKDMGFTGELFF. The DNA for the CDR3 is TGCGCCAGCAGCCAAAAGGACATGGGGTTCACCGGGGAGCTGTTTTTT.

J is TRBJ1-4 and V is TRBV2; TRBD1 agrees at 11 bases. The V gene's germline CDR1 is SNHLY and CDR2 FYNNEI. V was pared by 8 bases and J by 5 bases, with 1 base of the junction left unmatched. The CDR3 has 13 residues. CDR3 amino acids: CASRTGGNEKLFF. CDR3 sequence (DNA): TGTGCCAGCCGGACAGGGGGCAATGAAAAACTGTTTTTT.

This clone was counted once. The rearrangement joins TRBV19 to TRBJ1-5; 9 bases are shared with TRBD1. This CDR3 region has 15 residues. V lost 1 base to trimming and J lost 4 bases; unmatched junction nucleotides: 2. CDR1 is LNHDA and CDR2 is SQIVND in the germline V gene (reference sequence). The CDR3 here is CASSIAGTGNQPQHF. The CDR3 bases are TGTGCCAGTAGTATAGCTGGGACAGGGAATCAGCCCCAGCATTTT.

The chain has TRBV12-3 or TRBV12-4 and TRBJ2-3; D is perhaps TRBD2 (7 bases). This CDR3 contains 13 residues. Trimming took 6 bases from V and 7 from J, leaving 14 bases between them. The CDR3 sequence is CASRGGRLNTQYF. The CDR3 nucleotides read TGTGCCAGCAGGGGGGGGCGATTAAATACGCAGTATTTT.

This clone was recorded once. The CDR3 nucleotides read TGTGCCAGCAGCAAGGGACAGAACACCGGGGAGCTGTTTTTT. This translates into CASSKGQNTGELFF. This chain connects TRBV21-1 to TRBJ2-2; the table's D call, TRBD1, has no DNA check behind it. TRBV21-1 is described as a pseudogene. This CDR3 is 14 amino acids long.

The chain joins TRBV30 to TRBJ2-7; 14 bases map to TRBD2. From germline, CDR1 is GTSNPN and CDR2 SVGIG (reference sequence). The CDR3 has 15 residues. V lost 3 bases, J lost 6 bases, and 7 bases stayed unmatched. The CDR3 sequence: CAWSPWTSGGSEQYF. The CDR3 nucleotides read TGTGCCTGGAGCCCGTGGACTAGCGGGGGGAGCGAGCAGTACTTC.

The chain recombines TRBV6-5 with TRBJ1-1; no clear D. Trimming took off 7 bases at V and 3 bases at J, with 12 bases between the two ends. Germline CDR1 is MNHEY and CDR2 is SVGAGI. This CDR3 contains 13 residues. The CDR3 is CASMWEGYTEAFF. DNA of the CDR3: TGTGCCAGCATGTGGGAGGGTTACACTGAAGCTTTCTTT.

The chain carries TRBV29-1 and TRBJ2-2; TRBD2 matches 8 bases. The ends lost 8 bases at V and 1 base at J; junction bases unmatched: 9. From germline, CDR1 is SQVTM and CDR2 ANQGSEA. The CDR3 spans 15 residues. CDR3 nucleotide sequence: TGCAGCTCTACCGGGGCGGGAGGGAACACCGGGGAGCTGTTTTTT. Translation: CSSTGAGGNTGELFF.

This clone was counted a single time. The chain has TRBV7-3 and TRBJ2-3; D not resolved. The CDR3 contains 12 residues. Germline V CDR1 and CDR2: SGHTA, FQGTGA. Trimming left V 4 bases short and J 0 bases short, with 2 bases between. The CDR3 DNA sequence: TGTGCCAGCAGCTCGAGCACAGATACGCAGTATTTT. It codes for CASSSSTDTQYF.

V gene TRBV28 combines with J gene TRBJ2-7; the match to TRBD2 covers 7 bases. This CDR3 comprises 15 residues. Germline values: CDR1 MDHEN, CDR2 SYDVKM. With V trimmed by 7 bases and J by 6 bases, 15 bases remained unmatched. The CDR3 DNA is TGTGCCAGCACCTCCCCCGGCGGGGAGGGTGTCGAGCAGTACTTC. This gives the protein CASTSPGGEGVEQYF.

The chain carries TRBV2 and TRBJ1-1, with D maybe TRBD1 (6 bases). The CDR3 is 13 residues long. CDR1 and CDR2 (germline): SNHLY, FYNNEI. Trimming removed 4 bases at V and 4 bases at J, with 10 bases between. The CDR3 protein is CASSATGTTEAFF. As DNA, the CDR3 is TGTGCCAGCAGTGCCACAGGGACCACTGAAGCTTTCTTT. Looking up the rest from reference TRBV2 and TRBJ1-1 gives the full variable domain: EPEVTQTPSHQVTQMGQEVILRCVPISNHLYFYWYRQILGQKVEFLVSFYNNEISEKSEIFDDQFSVERPDGSNFTLKIRSTKLEDSAMYFCASSATGTTEAFFGQGTRLTVV.

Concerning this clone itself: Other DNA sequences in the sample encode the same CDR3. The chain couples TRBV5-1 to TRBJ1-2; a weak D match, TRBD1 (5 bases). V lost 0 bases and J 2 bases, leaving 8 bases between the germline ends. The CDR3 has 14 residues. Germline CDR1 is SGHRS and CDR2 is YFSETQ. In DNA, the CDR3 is TGCGCCAGCAGCTTGGAACCAGGGAACTATGGCTACACCTTC. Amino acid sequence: CASSLEPGNYGYTF.

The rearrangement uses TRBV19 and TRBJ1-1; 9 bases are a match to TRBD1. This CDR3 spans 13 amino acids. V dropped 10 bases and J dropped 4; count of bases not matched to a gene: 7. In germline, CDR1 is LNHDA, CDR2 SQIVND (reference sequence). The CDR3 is CATRDRESTEAFF. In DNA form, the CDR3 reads TGTGCCACCCGGGACAGGGAGAGCACTGAAGCTTTCTTT.

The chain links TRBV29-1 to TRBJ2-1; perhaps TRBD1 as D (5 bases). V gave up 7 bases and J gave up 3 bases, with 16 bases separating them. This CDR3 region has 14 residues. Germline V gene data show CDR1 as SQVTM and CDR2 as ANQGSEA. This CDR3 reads CSAPRDSGYNEQFF. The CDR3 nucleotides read TGCAGCGCTCCCAGGGATAGTGGCTACAATGAGCAGTTCTTC.

This chain's CDR3 is CASSPRLGNTIYF. In nucleotides, the CDR3 is TGTGCCAGCAGTCCTCGACTTGGAAACACCATATATTTT. V usage is TRBV27 and J usage is TRBJ1-3; D gene uncertain. CDR3 length: 13 residues. V lost 5 bases to trimming and J lost 3 bases, with 8 bases between them. Germline CDR1 reads MNHEY; CDR2 reads SMNVEV (reference sequence).

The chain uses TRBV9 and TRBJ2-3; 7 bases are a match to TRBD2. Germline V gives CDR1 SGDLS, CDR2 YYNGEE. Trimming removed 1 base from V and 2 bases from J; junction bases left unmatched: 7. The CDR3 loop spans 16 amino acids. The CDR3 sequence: CASSVRSGEYTDTQYF. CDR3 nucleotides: TGTGCCAGCAGCGTAAGGAGCGGGGAGTACACAGATACGCAGTATTTT.